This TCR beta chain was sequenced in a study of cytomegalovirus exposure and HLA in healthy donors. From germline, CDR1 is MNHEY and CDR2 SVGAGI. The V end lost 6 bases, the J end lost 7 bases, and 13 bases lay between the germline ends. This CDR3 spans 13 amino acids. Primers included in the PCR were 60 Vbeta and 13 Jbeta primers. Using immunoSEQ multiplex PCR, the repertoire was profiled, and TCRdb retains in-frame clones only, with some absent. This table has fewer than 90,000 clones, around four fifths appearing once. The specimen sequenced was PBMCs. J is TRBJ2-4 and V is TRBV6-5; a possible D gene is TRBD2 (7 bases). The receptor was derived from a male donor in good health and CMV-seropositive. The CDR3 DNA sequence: TGTGCCAGCAGACCCGGGGGGCAGAACATTCAGTACTTC. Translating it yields CASRPGGQNIQYF.